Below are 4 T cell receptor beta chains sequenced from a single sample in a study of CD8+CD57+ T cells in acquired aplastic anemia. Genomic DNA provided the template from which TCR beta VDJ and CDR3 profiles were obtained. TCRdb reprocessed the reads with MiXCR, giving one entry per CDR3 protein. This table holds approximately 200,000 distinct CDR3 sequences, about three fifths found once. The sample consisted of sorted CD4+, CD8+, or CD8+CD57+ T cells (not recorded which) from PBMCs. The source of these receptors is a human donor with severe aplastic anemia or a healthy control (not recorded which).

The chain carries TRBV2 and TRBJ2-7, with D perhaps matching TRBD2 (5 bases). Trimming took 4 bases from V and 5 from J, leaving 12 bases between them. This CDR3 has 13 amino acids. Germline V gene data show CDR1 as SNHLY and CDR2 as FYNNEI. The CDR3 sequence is CASSGNSGNEQYF. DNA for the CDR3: TGTGCCAGCAGTGGGAACTCCGGGAACGAGCAGTACTTC.

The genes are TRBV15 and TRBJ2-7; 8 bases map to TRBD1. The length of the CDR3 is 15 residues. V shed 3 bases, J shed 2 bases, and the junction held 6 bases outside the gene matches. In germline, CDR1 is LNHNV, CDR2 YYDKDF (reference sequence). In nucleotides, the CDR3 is TGTGCCACCAGCAGCAGACAGGGGAGGCCCTACGAGCAGTACTTC. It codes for CATSSRQGRPYEQYF.

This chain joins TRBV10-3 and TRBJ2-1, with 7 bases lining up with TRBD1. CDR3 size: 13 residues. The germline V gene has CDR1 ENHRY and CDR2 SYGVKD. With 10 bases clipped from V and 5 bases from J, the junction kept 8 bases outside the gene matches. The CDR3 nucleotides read TGTGCCAGCGGGCATGGGACAGACAATGAGCAGTTCTTC. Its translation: CASGHGTDNEQFF.

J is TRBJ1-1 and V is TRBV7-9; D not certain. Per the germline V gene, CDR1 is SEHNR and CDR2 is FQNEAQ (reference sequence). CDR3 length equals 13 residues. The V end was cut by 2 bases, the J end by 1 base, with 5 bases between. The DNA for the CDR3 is TGTGCCAGCAGCTTATCGTCGAACACTGAAGCTTTCTTT. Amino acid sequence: CASSLSSNTEAFF. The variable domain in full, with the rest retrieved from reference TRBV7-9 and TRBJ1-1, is DTGVSQNPRHKITKRGQNVTFRCDPISEHNRLYWYRQTLGQGPEFLTYFQNEAQLEKSRLLSDRFSAERPKGSFSTLEIQRTEQGDSAMYLCASSLSSNTEAFFGQGTRLTVV.